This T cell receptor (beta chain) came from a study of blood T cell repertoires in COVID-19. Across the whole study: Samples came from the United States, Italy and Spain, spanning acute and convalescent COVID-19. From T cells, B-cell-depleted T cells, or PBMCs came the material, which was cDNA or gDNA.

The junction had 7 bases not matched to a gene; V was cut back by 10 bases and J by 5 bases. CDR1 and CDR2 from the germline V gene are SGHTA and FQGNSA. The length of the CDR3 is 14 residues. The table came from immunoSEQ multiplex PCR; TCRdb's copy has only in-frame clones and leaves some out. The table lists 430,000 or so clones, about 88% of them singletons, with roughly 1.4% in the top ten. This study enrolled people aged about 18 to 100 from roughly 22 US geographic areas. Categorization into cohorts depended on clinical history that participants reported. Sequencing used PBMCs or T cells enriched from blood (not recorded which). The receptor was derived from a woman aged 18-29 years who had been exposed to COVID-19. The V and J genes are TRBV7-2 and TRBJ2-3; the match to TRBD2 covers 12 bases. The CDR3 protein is CATKPGLAGDTQYF. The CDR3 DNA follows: TGTGCCACGAAACCGGGACTAGCGGGAGATACGCAGTATTTT.